Below are 18 T cell receptor beta chains sequenced from a single sample in a study of blood T cell repertoires in COVID-19. Using immunoSEQ multiplex PCR, the repertoire was profiled, and TCRdb retains in-frame clones only, with some absent. Of 350,000 to 400,000 clones listed, roughly nine tenths are singletons. Input material: PBMCs or T cells enriched from blood (not recorded which). The receptors come from a man aged 18-30 years who had recovered from COVID-19.

J is TRBJ1-5 and V is TRBV7-9; D is possibly TRBD1 (6 bases). There are 13 residues in the CDR3. The germline V gene has CDR1 SEHNR and CDR2 FQNEAQ (reference sequence). V was pared by 5 bases and J by 8 bases, with 13 bases between. The CDR3 is CASSPPQGKPQHF. The DNA for the CDR3 is TGTGCCAGCAGCCCCCCACAGGGAAAGCCCCAGCATTTT. Drawing the rest from reference TRBV7-9 and TRBJ1-5, the complete variable domain is DTGVSQNPRHKITKRGQNVTFRCDPISEHNRLYWYRQTLGQGPEFLTYFQNEAQLEKSRLLSDRFSAERPKGSFSTLEIQRTEQGDSAMYLCASSPPQGKPQHFGDGTRLSIL.

J is TRBJ1-5 and V is TRBV7-8; 7 positions match TRBD1. Germline CDR1 and CDR2: SGHVS and FQNEAQ. V gave up 5 bases and J gave up 0 bases; unmatched junction bases: 7. This CDR3 comprises 16 residues. The CDR3 DNA follows: TGTGCCAGCAGCCGGGGGGACAGCGGTAGCAATCAGCCCCAGCATTTT. As protein: CASSRGDSGSNQPQHF.

This chain connects TRBV4-2 to TRBJ1-4; 7 bases map to TRBD1. The J segment lost 4 bases and the V segment lost 4 bases, leaving 6 bases of the junction unmatched. Germline V gives CDR1 LGHNA, CDR2 YNFKEQ. This CDR3 spans 15 amino acids. In nucleotides, the CDR3 is TGTGCCAGCAGCCGATCCACAGGGGATAATGAAAAACTGTTTTTT. This sequence encodes CASSRSTGDNEKLFF.

The V and J genes are TRBV15 and TRBJ1-3; D gene unclear. The CDR3 totals 16 residues. With 0 bases removed from V and 0 bases from J, the gap between germline ends came to 9 bases. The germline V gene has CDR1 LNHNV and CDR2 YYDKDF (reference sequence). The CDR3 nucleotides are TGTGCCACCAGCAGAGATACGGCGGCCTCTGGAAACACCATATATTTT. Its protein product is CATSRDTAASGNTIYF.

The V gene is TRBV5-4, the J gene TRBJ2-3, with D tentatively TRBD1 (5 bases). This CDR3 has 13 amino acids. Germline V gene data show CDR1 as SGHNT and CDR2 as YYREEE (reference sequence). V shed 4 bases and J shed 3 bases, with 9 bases lying between them. The CDR3 sequence: CASSTQGTDTQYF. The DNA for the CDR3 is TGTGCCAGCAGCACCCAGGGAACAGATACGCAGTATTTT.

The rearrangement uses TRBV11-3 and TRBJ2-5; D may be TRBD2 (5 bases). The CDR3 length is 16 residues. Between the trimmed V and J ends, which lost 5 bases and 4 bases, there was a span of 20 bases. Germline V gives CDR1 SGHNT, CDR2 YENEEA. The CDR3 here is CASSDKGSSVRETQYF. In DNA form, the CDR3 reads TGTGCCAGCAGCGATAAAGGGAGCAGTGTACGAGAGACCCAGTACTTC.

The CDR3 DNA is TGTGCCAGCGCTGGGGCAGGCGCGATTCAGCCCCAGCATTTT. This sequence encodes CASAGAGAIQPQHF. The chain combines TRBV28 with TRBJ1-5; a possible D gene is TRBD1 (5 bases). The CDR3 runs 14 residues. Germline-derived CDR1 and CDR2 are MDHEN and SYDVKM. The V end lost 8 bases, the J end lost 6 bases, and 17 bases lay between the germline ends.

This clone has only one observation. The chain carries TRBV11-2 and TRBJ2-2; 8 bases are shared with TRBD1. V lost 6 bases, J lost 4 bases, and 4 bases stayed unmatched. This CDR3 contains 14 residues. The germline gives CDR1 SGHAT, CDR2 FQNNGV. This CDR3 reads CASRRTGTTGELFF. The CDR3 DNA follows: TGTGCCAGCAGACGGACAGGGACCACCGGGGAGCTGTTTTTT.

This sequence joins TRBV12-3 or TRBV12-4 and TRBJ2-1, with D hard to call. Trimming removed 3 bases from V and 9 bases from J, with 12 bases in between. The CDR3 is 13 residues long. The DNA for the CDR3 is TGTGCCAGCAGTTTTTCGACTGAAGTTGAGCAGTTCTTC. Translating it yields CASSFSTEVEQFF.

The chain has TRBV5-8 and TRBJ1-1, with D perhaps matching TRBD1 (5 bases). Trimming left V 1 base short and J 2 bases short, with 9 bases between. This CDR3 comprises 14 residues. Looked up from germline, CDR1 is SGHTS and CDR2 is YDEGEE. The CDR3 spells CASSLWQGNTEAFF. The CDR3 bases are TGTGCCAGCAGCTTGTGGCAGGGAAACACTGAAGCTTTCTTT.

The chain couples TRBV9 to TRBJ2-2, with a weak D call TRBD2 (5 bases). The CDR3 covers 12 residues. CDR1 and CDR2 (germline): SGDLS, YYNGEE. Trimming took 7 bases from V and 5 from J, leaving 9 bases between them. The CDR3 sequence is CASAGQTGELFF. The CDR3 DNA sequence: TGTGCCAGCGCGGGTCAAACCGGGGAGCTGTTTTTT.

The chain is built from TRBV7-9 and TRBJ1-2; D might be TRBD1 (5 bases). The CDR3 contains 12 residues. Trimming cost V 3 bases and J 8 bases, with 10 bases left between them. The germline gives CDR1 SEHNR, CDR2 FQNEAQ (reference sequence). CDR3 DNA sequence: TGTGCCAGCAGCTTTGGGGGGGACGGCTACACCTTC. It encodes CASSFGGDGYTF.

In its sample, this clone was seen once. The genes are TRBV6-1 and TRBJ2-7; D call uncertain. The length of the CDR3 is 14 residues. Trimming shortened V by 6 bases and J by 0 bases, and 12 bases separated the two germline ends. Germline V gene sequence: CDR1 MNHNS, CDR2 SASEGT. The CDR3 protein is CASRRQVGSYEQYF. The CDR3 DNA reads as TGTGCCAGCAGGAGACAAGTCGGCTCCTACGAGCAGTACTTC.

The chain recombines TRBV4-2 with TRBJ1-1; D unclear. V was shortened by 0 bases and J by 7 bases, with 12 bases between the two germline ends. This CDR3 contains 14 residues. In germline, CDR1 is LGHNA, CDR2 YNFKEQ. As DNA, the CDR3 is TGTGCCAGCAGCCAAGATCTTGGACTTTTTGAAGCTTTCTTT. It codes for CASSQDLGLFEAFF.

V gene TRBV28 combines with J gene TRBJ1-2; the match to TRBD1 covers 11 bases. Germline V lookup: CDR1 MDHEN, CDR2 SYDVKM. The V segment lost 3 bases and the J segment 7 bases; nucleotides outside the gene matches: 13. The CDR3 length is 17 residues. The CDR3 spells CASSFKRTGGIGSGYTF. The CDR3 nucleotides read TGTGCCAGCAGTTTTAAGAGGACAGGGGGCATTGGGTCTGGCTACACCTTC.

CDR3 in DNA: TGTGCCAGCAGCGTAGAAGGAGTAAGTGAGCAGTTCTTC. Translated, it gives CASSVEGVSEQFF. The rearrangement uses TRBV7-2 and TRBJ2-1; the D is unclear. V was cut by 5 bases and J by 9 bases, with 14 bases left in between. The CDR3 spans 13 residues. From germline, CDR1 is SGHTA and CDR2 FQGNSA.

This chain links TRBV5-1 with TRBJ1-1; 9 nucleotides align to TRBD1. The length of the CDR3 is 17 residues. Losses at the gene ends were 4 bases for V and 0 bases for J; bases not matched to a gene: 10. In germline, CDR1 is SGHRS, CDR2 YFSETQ. The DNA of the CDR3 is TGCGCCAGCAGCCTAACAGGGGGCCTTATCATGAACACTGAAGCTTTCTTT. Translating gives CASSLTGGLIMNTEAFF.

The chain carries TRBV7-9 and TRBJ2-5; tentative D call: TRBD1 (6 bases). The germline V gene has CDR1 SEHNR and CDR2 FQNEAQ (reference sequence). Trimming removed 1 base at V and 2 bases at J, with 14 bases between. This CDR3 is built from 16 residues. DNA for the CDR3: TGTGCCAGCAGCTTAGGAGGGACACCCATTCAAGAGACCCAGTACTTC. As protein: CASSLGGTPIQETQYF. The whole variable domain, filled in from reference TRBV7-9 and TRBJ2-5, reads DTGVSQNPRHKITKRGQNVTFRCDPISEHNRLYWYRQTLGQGPEFLTYFQNEAQLEKSRLLSDRFSAERPKGSFSTLEIQRTEQGDSAMYLCASSLGGTPIQETQYFGPGTRLLVL.